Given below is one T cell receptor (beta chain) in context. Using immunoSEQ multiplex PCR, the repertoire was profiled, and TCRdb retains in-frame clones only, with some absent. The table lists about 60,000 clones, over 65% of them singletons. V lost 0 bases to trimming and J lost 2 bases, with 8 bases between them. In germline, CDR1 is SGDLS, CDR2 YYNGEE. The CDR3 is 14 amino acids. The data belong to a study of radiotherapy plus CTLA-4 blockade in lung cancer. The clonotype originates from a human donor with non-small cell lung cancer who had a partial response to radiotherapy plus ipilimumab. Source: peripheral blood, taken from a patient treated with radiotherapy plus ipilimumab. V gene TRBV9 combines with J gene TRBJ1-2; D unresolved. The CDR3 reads CASSVGSGNYGYTF. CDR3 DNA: TGTGCCAGCAGCGTAGGTTCGGGGAACTATGGCTACACCTTC.